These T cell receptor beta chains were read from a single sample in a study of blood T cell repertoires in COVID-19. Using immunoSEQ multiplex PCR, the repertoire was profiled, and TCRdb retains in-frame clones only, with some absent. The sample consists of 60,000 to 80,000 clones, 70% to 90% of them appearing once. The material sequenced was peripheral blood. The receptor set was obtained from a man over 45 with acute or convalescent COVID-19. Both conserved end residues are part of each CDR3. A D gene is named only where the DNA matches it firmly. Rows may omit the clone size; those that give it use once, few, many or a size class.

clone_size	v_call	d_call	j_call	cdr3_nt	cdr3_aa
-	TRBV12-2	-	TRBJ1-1	-	CASRWGQGSENTEAFF
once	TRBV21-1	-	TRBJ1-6	TGTGCCAGCAGGTCAGTCGGGGTCAGTTTGTGTTCACCCCTCCACTTT	CASRSVGVSLCSPLHF
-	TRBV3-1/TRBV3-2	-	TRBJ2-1	TGTGCCAGCAGCCAAGATACATGGGGAGGTGAGCAGTTCTTC	CASSQDTWGGEQFF
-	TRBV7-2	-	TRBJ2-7	TGTGCCAGCAGCTTAGAGCTTTTCGAGCAGTACTTC	CASSLELFEQYF
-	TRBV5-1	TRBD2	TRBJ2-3	TGCGCCAGCAGCCTAGGACTAGCGGAGACTAGCACAGATACGCAGTATTTT	CASSLGLAETSTDTQYF
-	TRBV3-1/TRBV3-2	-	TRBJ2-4	TGTGCCAGCAGCAACACAGGCGACCCCAAAAACATTCAGTACTTC	CASSNTGDPKNIQYF
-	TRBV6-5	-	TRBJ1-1	TGTGCCAGCAGTTACTCACAACACATGAACACTGAAGCTTTCTTT	CASSYSQHMNTEAFF
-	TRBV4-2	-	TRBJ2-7	TGTGCCAGCAGCCAAGATCTCCTCAGGGGTTACGAGCAGTACTTC	CASSQDLLRGYEQYF
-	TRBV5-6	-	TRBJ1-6	TGTGCCAGCAGCTTGCGAATTGCGCGCAGGGTGAATAATTCACCCCTCCACTTT	CASSLRIARRVNNSPLHF
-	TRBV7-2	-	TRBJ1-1	TGTGCCAGCAGCTCCGGGGGAGGTGGAACGAGGACTGAAGCTTTCTTT	CASSSGGGGTRTEAFF
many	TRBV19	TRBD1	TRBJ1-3	TGTGCCAGTACCAGTATGACCCTCCGGGACAGAACATTCTCTGGAAACACCATATATTTT	CASTSMTLRDRTFSGNTIYF
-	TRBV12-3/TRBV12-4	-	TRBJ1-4	TGTGCCAGCAGTTTAGTGGCGCGGGAAAAACTGTTTTTT	CASSLVAREKLFF
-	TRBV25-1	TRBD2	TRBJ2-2	TGTGCCAGCAGTCCTAGCGGGGGGGCCCGGGAGCTGTTTTTT	CASSPSGGARELFF
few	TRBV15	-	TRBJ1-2	TGTGCCACCAGCAGAGATAGGGAGGGTGATGGCTACACCTTC	CATSRDREGDGYTF
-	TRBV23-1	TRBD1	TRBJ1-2	TGCGCCAGCAGTCAATCGCCGGGGCAGGGGGCAGGAGGCTACACCTTC	CASSQSPGQGAGGYTF
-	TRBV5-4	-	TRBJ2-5	TGTGCCAGCAGCAATACAGGGTTGTCAGAGACCCAGTACTTC	CASSNTGLSETQYF
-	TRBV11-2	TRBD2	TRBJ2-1	TGTGCCAGCAGCTTATTAGCGGGGGGGCCGGGTGATGAGCAGTTCTTC	CASSLLAGGPGDEQFF
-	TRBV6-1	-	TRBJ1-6	TGTGCCAGCAGTGGGCCCCAGGGGATGGTAAATTCACCCCTCCACTTT	CASSGPQGMVNSPLHF
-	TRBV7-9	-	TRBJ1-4	TGTGCCAGCAGCTTAGGTTCAGGGTCTAATGAAAAACTGTTTTTT	CASSLGSGSNEKLFF
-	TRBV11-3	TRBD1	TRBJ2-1	TGTGCCAGCAGCAAGGGACAGGCAAATGATGAGCAGTTCTTC	CASSKGQANDEQFF
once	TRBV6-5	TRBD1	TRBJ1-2	TGTGCCAGCAATCCTCCTACAGGGGGCGGTGGCTACACCTTC	CASNPPTGGGGYTF
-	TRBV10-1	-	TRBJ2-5	TGCGCCCGATTGCTCCGGGACACAGAGACCCAGTACTTC	CARLLRDTETQYF
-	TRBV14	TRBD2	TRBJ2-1	TGTGCCAGCAGCCAAGTCACTAGCGGGGGACCCTACAATGAGCAGTTCTTC	CASSQVTSGGPYNEQFF
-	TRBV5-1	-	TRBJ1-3	TGCGCCAGCAGCTTAGGCAGGGAACGGAACACCATATATTTT	CASSLGRERNTIYF
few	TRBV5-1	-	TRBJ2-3	TGCGCCAGCAGCTTGGATCTAGAAGATACGCAGTATTTT	CASSLDLEDTQYF
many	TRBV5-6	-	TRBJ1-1	TGTGCCAGCAGCTTGGTCAACAGCCAAGCTTTCTTT	CASSLVNSQAFF
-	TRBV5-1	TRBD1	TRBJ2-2	TGCGCCAGCAGCACCGGGACAGGGTTTGCCGGGGAGCTGTTTTTT	CASSTGTGFAGELFF
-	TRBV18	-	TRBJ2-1	TGTGCCAGCTCACAAGGGGGGGCTAAGGATGAGCAGTTCTTC	CASSQGGAKDEQFF
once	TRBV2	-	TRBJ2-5	TGTGCCAGCAGAGAAACTACAGGGACTATAGCCCAGTACTTC	CASRETTGTIAQYF
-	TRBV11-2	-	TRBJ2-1	TGTGCCAGCAGCCCCTCCCTGAGACAAGGTTACAATGAGCAGTTCTTC	CASSPSLRQGYNEQFF
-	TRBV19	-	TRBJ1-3	TGTGCCAGTACCCGTTTGGGGAGTAACACCATATATTTT	CASTRLGSNTIYF
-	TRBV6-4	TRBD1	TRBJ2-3	TGTGCCAGTAAATCAGGGGGCGGAAATACAGATACGCAGTATTTT	CASKSGGGNTDTQYF
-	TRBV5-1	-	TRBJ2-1	TGCGCCAGCAGCTTGAGAAGGGGGTGGGATGAGCAGTTCTTC	CASSLRRGWDEQFF
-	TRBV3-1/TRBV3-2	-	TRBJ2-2	TGTGCCAGCAGCCCAGACCTGGTAGTCGGGGAGCTGTTTTTT	CASSPDLVVGELFF
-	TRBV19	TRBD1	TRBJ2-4	TGTGCCAGTAGCCCTCTACAGGGGGCGCGGAACATTCAGTACTTC	CASSPLQGARNIQYF
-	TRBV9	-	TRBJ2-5	TGTGCCAGCAGCTCTGCGGAGACCCAGTACTTC	CASSSAETQYF
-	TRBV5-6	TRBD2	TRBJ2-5	TGTGCCAGTTATCGGCGGGGGGTACAGGAGACCCAGTACTTC	CASYRRGVQETQYF
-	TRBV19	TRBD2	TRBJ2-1	TGTGCCAGTAGTAAGAGCGGGGGCTCCTACAATGAGCAGTTCTTC	CASSKSGGSYNEQFF
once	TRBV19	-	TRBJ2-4	TGTGCCAGTAGTCGGGGAGCCAAAAACATTCAGTACTTC	CASSRGAKNIQYF
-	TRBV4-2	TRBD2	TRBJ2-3	TGTGCCAGCAGCCAAGATCGGGTAGCGGGGGCCCCAGCCACGCAGTATTTT	CASSQDRVAGAPATQYF
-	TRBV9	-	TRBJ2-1	TGTGCCAGCAGCGTAGGGGGGGTAGAATACAATGAGCAGTTCTTC	CASSVGGVEYNEQFF
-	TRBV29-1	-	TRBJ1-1	TGCAGCGTTGTCAGAAATGAAGCTTTCTTT	CSVVRNEAFF
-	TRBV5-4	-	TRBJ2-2	TGTGCCAGCAGCTTGGTAGCTTCCGGGGAGCTGTTTTTT	CASSLVASGELFF
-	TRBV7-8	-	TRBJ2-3	TGTGCCAGCAGCCACCCCGGGGAGGGGGCAGATACGCAGTATTTT	CASSHPGEGADTQYF
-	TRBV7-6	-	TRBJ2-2	TGTGCCAGCAGCTTAGCTAGAGAAGGAACGGGCGGGGAGCTGTTTTTT	CASSLAREGTGGELFF
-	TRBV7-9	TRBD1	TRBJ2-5	TGTGCCAGCAACATAGGCGACAGGGCGAAAGAGACCCAGTACTTC	CASNIGDRAKETQYF
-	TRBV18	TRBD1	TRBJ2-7	TGTGCCAGCTCAAGACAGGGAAACTTGGGCTACGAGCAGTACTTC	CASSRQGNLGYEQYF
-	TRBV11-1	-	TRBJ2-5	TGTGCCAGCAGTAAACAGGGCGGGGAGACCCAGTACTTC	CASSKQGGETQYF
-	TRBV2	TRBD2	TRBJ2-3	TGTGCCAGCTTTGGACTAGGTAGCACAGATACGCAGTATTTT	CASFGLGSTDTQYF
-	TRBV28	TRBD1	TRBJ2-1	TGTGCCAGCAGTCCCCGGGACAGGGACAATGAGCAGTTCTTC	CASSPRDRDNEQFF
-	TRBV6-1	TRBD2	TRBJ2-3	TGTGCCAGCAGTGAGAGACTAGCGGGGGCCAGCACAGATACGCAGTATTTT	CASSERLAGASTDTQYF
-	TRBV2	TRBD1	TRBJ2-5	TGTGCCAGCAGCATGGGACAGGGGAGTGGAGAGACCCAGTACTTC	CASSMGQGSGETQYF
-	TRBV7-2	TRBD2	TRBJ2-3	TGTGCCAGCAGCTTACTAGCGGGAATCACAGATACGCAGTATTTT	CASSLLAGITDTQYF